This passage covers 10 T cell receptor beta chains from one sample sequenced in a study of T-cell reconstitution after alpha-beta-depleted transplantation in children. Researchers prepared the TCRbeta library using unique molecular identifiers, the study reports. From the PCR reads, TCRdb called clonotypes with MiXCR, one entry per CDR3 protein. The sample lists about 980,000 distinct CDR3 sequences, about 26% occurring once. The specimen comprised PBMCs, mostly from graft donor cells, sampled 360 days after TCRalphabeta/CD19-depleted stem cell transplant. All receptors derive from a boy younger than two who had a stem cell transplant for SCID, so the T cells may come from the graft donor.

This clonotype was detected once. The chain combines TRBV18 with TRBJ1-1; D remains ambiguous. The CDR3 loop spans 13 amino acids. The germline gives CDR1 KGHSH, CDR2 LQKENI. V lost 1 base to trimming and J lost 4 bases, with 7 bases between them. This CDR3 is CASSPLYSTEAFF. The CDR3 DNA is TGTGCCAGCTCACCACTTTACTCCACTGAAGCTTTCTTT.

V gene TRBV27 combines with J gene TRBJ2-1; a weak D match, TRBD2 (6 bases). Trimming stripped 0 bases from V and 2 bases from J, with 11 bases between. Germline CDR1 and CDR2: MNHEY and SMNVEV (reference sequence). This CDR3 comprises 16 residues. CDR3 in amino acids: CASSLSPAGPYNEQFF. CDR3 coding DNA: TGTGCCAGCAGTTTATCCCCCGCGGGGCCCTACAATGAGCAGTTCTTC.

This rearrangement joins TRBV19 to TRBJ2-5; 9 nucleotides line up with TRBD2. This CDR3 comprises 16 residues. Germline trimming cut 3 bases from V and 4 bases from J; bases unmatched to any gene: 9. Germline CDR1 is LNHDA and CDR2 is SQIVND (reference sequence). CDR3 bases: TGTGCCAGTAGTATGACCGCGGGAGGGGCCCCAGAGACCCAGTACTTC. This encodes CASSMTAGGAPETQYF.

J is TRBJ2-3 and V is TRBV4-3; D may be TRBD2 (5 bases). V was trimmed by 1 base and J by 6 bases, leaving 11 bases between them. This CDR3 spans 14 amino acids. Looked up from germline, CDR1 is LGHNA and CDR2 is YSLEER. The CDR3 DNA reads TGCGCCAGCAGCCAAGTGGGAGTGTCGGATACGCAGTATTTT. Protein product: CASSQVGVSDTQYF.

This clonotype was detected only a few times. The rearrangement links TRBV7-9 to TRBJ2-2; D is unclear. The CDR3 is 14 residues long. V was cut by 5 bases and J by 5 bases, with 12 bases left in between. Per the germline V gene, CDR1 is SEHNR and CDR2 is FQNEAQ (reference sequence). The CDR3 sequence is CASSRHRGTGELFF. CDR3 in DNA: TGTGCCAGCAGCCGACACCGTGGGACCGGGGAGCTGTTTTTT.

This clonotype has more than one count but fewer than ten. DNA of the CDR3: TGTGCCAGTAGTCTTCGAAAAAGGGGACTCTACAATGAGCAGTTCTTC. Translating it yields CASSLRKRGLYNEQFF. The chain couples TRBV19 to TRBJ2-1; TRBD2 is a possible D gene (6 bases). The CDR3 has 16 amino acids. The germline V gene has CDR1 LNHDA and CDR2 SQIVND (reference sequence). V was pared by 5 bases and J by 3 bases, with 17 bases between.

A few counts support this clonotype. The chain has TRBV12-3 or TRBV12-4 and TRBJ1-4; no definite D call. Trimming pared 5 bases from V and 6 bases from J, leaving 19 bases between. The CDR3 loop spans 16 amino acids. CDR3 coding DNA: TGTGCCAGCAGTCCCCGGCCCCCCCGTGGGTATGAAAAACTGTTTTTT. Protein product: CASSPRPPRGYEKLFF.

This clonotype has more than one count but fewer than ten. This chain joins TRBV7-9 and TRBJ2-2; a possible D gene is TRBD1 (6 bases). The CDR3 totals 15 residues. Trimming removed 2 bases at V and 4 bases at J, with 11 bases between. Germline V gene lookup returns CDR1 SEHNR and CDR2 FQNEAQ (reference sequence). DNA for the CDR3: TGTGCCAGCAGCTTACCCCGAGGGGGCACCGGGGAGCTGTTTTTT. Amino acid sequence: CASSLPRGGTGELFF.

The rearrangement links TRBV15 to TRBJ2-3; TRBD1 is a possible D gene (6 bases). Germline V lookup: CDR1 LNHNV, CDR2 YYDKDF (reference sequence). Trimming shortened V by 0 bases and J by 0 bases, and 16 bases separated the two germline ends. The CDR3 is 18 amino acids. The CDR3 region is CATSRDGVLQGSTDTQYF. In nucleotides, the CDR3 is TGTGCCACCAGCAGAGATGGGGTATTACAGGGAAGCACAGATACGCAGTATTTT.

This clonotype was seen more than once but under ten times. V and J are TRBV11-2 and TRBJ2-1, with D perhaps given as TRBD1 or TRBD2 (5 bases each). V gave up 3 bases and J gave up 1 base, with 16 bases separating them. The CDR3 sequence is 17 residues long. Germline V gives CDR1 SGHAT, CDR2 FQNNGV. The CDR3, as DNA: TGTGCCAGCAGCTTCGAAGGGACCGTGCGGTCCTACAATGAGCAGTTCTTC. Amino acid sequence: CASSFEGTVRSYNEQFF.